Listed here are 32 T cell receptor beta chains from one sample, sequenced in a study of T cell changes during pregnancy in multiple sclerosis. This table comes from immunoSEQ multiplex PCR, and its TCRdb copy is limited to in-frame clones, with some not included. Counted here are some 79,000 clones, 85% to 95% occurring once; the ten biggest clones make up around 0.5%. The sequencing used CD4+ T cells from peripheral blood mononuclear cells, collected in the second trimester of pregnancy. The receptors come from a female donor with multiple sclerosis, enrolled in a pregnancy study.

The V and J genes are TRBV7-9 and TRBJ1-5, with 8 bases aligning to TRBD1. This CDR3 has 16 residues. The germline V gene has CDR1 SEHNR and CDR2 FQNEAQ (reference sequence). The V and J ends lost 0 bases and 2 bases, in that order; junction bases with no gene match: 3. CDR3 loop: CASSLATGQGNQPQHF. The CDR3 DNA reads as TGTGCCAGCAGCTTAGCGACGGGACAGGGCAATCAGCCCCAGCATTTT.

The V gene is TRBV29-1, the J gene TRBJ1-4, with D hard to call. The CDR3 contains 13 residues. V gave up 3 bases and J gave up 3 bases, with 8 bases separating them. Germline loops: CDR1 SQVTM, CDR2 ANQGSEA. CDR3 coding DNA: TGCAGCGTTGAGAGGGCACCTAATGAAAAACTGTTTTTT. It translates to CSVERAPNEKLFF.

Only one count was recorded for this clone. The rearrangement uses TRBV2 and TRBJ2-3, with 12 bases fitting TRBD1. V gave up 6 bases and J gave up 7 bases; unmatched junction bases: 8. Germline values: CDR1 SNHLY, CDR2 FYNNEI. This CDR3 region has 15 residues. The CDR3, as DNA: TGTGCCAGCAGCATCCGGGACAGGGGGCCGAATACGCAGTATTTT. Its translation is CASSIRDRGPNTQYF.

CDR3 sequence (DNA): TGTGCCAGCAGCTTCGGGGGGCTGGGCACTGAAGCTTTCTTT. Its protein product is CASSFGGLGTEAFF. The genes are TRBV11-3 and TRBJ1-1; a weak D match, TRBD1 (6 bases). The V gene's germline CDR1 is SGHNT and CDR2 YENEEA. The CDR3 has 14 residues. Between the trimmed V and J ends, which lost 3 bases and 4 bases, there was a span of 12 bases.

The CDR3 here is CASSEVTGEVETQYF. The DNA of the CDR3 is TGTGCCAGCAGTGAAGTAACGGGAGAGGTCGAGACCCAGTACTTC. The chain joins TRBV2 to TRBJ2-5, with D perhaps TRBD2 (6 bases). The V gene lost 1 base and the J gene lost 5 bases, with 14 bases spanning the gap. This CDR3 contains 15 residues. The germline V gene encodes CDR1 SNHLY and CDR2 FYNNEI.

The V and J genes are TRBV28 and TRBJ2-7, with D perhaps matching TRBD2 (5 bases). V dropped 5 bases and J dropped 2 bases, with 13 bases sitting between them. Looked up from germline, CDR1 is MDHEN and CDR2 is SYDVKM. The CDR3 sequence is 14 residues long. CDR3 protein: CASSTVPEAYEQYF. DNA of the CDR3: TGTGCCAGCAGTACCGTCCCGGAGGCCTACGAGCAGTACTTC.

The rearrangement links TRBV28 to TRBJ2-5; 9 positions match TRBD2. This CDR3 region has 16 residues. J gave up 4 bases and V 10 bases, and 16 bases lay outside the gene matches. CDR1 is MDHEN, CDR2 SYDVKM, per germline. CDR3 sequence (DNA): TGTGCCACCTCGCGGGGGGGTTCCATAGGCCGAGAGACCCAGTACTTC. It codes for CATSRGGSIGRETQYF.

The rearrangement uses TRBV30 and TRBJ2-1; no clear D gene. From germline, CDR1 is GTSNPN and CDR2 SVGIG (reference sequence). This CDR3 contains 13 residues. V was shortened by 2 bases and J by 10 bases, with 15 bases between the two germline ends. CDR3 sequence: CAWSPYGTGEQFF. CDR3 DNA sequence: TGTGCCTGGAGTCCGTACGGAACCGGGGAGCAGTTCTTC.

The chain uses TRBV7-9 and TRBJ2-7; D uncertain. Germline V gives CDR1 SEHNR, CDR2 FQNEAQ (reference sequence). Trimming removed 4 bases from V and 2 bases from J, with 15 bases in between. This CDR3 has 15 residues. The CDR3 sequence: CASSSQTKAAYEQYF. CDR3 DNA: TGTGCCAGCAGCTCACAGACAAAAGCAGCCTACGAGCAGTACTTC.

The sample holds a few counts of this clone. The chain carries TRBV4-3 and TRBJ2-3; TRBD2 matches 10 bases. Germline V gene data show CDR1 as LGHNA and CDR2 as YSLEER. The CDR3 contains 16 residues. V gave up 3 bases and J gave up 5 bases; unmatched junction bases: 8. CDR3 coding DNA: TGCGCCAGCAGCCAGGAAGCGGGGGGGCCTCTAGATACGCAGTATTTT. Its protein is CASSQEAGGPLDTQYF.

The chain combines TRBV19 with TRBJ1-4; unclear D gene. This CDR3 region has 15 residues. The V gene lost 2 bases and the J gene lost 0 bases, with 7 bases spanning the gap. Looked up from germline, CDR1 is LNHDA and CDR2 is SQIVND (reference sequence). CDR3 DNA: TGTGCCAGTAGTATATCCCAAACAACTAATGAAAAACTGTTTTTT. Its translation: CASSISQTTNEKLFF.

The J gene is TRBJ1-1, the V gene TRBV7-8, with 11 nucleotides matching TRBD1. CDR1 and CDR2 from the germline V gene are SGHVS and FQNEAQ. This CDR3 contains 16 residues. The V segment lost 0 bases and the J segment 6 bases; nucleotides outside the gene matches: 6. The CDR3 bases are TGTGCCAGCAGCTTAGCGAGAGGACAGGGGGCTTCTGAAGCTTTCTTT. This sequence encodes CASSLARGQGASEAFF.

J is TRBJ1-2 and V is TRBV7-9, with unresolved D. The CDR3 contains 13 residues. The V and J ends lost 5 bases and 5 bases respectively, with 12 bases between them. Germline values: CDR1 SEHNR, CDR2 FQNEAQ (reference sequence). This CDR3 reads CASSEILAYGYTF. DNA of the CDR3: TGTGCCAGCAGCGAGATCCTAGCGTATGGCTACACCTTC.

As DNA, the CDR3 is TGTGCCAGCTCACGGACTAGCGGGGGAGAGACCCAGTACTTC. Translated, it gives CASSRTSGGETQYF. V gene TRBV18 combines with J gene TRBJ2-5; 13 nucleotides agree with TRBD2. This CDR3 is 14 amino acids long. Germline CDR1 KGHSH, CDR2 LQKENI. V trimming: 4 bases; J trimming: 4 bases; junction bases outside the gene matches: 0.

The CDR3 here is CAWSGDRGVGNQPQHF. The CDR3 nucleotides read TGTGCCTGGAGTGGAGACAGGGGTGTTGGCAATCAGCCCCAGCATTTT. This rearrangement joins TRBV30 to TRBJ1-5, with TRBD1 identical over 8 bases. The CDR3 sequence is 16 residues long. CDR1 and CDR2 (germline): GTSNPN, SVGIG (reference sequence). The ends lost 1 base at V and 2 bases at J; junction bases unmatched: 7.

The rearrangement uses TRBV11-3 and TRBJ2-4; D is possibly TRBD2 (6 bases). Trimming removed 5 bases from V and 0 bases from J, with 17 bases in between. Germline V gene lookup returns CDR1 SGHNT and CDR2 YENEEA. The CDR3 is 17 amino acids. The DNA for the CDR3 is TGTGCCAGCAGCAAAAATAGCGGCAGCTTAGCCAAAAACATTCAGTACTTC. Its translation: CASSKNSGSLAKNIQYF.

The chain joins TRBV11-2 to TRBJ2-7; the D gene is possibly TRBD1 (7 bases). Trimming shortened V by 2 bases and J by 7 bases, and 15 bases separated the two germline ends. Germline assignment: CDR1 SGHAT and CDR2 FQNNGV. This CDR3 contains 14 residues. DNA of the CDR3: TGTGCCAGCAGCTTACCCGCGGCAGGGGGGGAGCAGTACTTC. It is translated as CASSLPAAGGEQYF.

J is TRBJ2-5 and V is TRBV7-9, with D possibly being TRBD2 (7 bases). The CDR3 runs to 15 residues. Germline values: CDR1 SEHNR, CDR2 FQNEAQ (reference sequence). V was pared by 3 bases and J by 5 bases, with 16 bases between. In nucleotides, the CDR3 is TGTGCCAGCAGCTTGGGGCGGGGGCAAGCGGAGACCCAGTACTTC. Translated, it gives CASSLGRGQAETQYF.

This chain uses TRBV11-2 with TRBJ1-1, with D maybe TRBD1 (5 bases). Trimming took 5 bases from V and 1 from J, leaving 8 bases between them. The CDR3 loop spans 13 amino acids. Germline-derived CDR1 and CDR2 are SGHAT and FQNNGV. CDR3 bases: TGTGCCAGCAGCGTCGACAGGAACACTGAAGCTTTCTTT. Translated, it gives CASSVDRNTEAFF.

The chain links TRBV18 to TRBJ2-7, with 7 bases matching TRBD1. V gave up 0 bases and J gave up 1 base; unmatched junction bases: 3. Germline loops: CDR1 KGHSH, CDR2 LQKENI. The CDR3 has 15 amino acids. CDR3: CASSPPTGRSYEQYF. As DNA, the CDR3 is TGTGCCAGCTCACCACCGACAGGGAGATCCTACGAGCAGTACTTC.

This clone is a singleton in its sample. V gene TRBV12-5 combines with J gene TRBJ2-4, with 9 bases identical to TRBD1. There are 12 residues in the CDR3. Germline CDR1 is LGHNT and CDR2 is FRNRAP. V shed 11 bases, J shed 5 bases, and the junction held 4 bases outside the gene matches. CDR3 nucleotide sequence: TGTGCTGTACGGGACAGGGAAAACATTCAGTACTTC. Residues: CAVRDRENIQYF.

V gene TRBV9 combines with J gene TRBJ2-2, with D perhaps TRBD2 (6 bases). This CDR3 region has 16 residues. V gave up 1 base and J gave up 5 bases, with 15 bases separating them. CDR1 is SGDLS, CDR2 YYNGEE, per germline. The DNA of the CDR3 is TGTGCCAGCAGCGTAATAACGGGAGCCGTAACCGGGGAGCTGTTTTTT. This translates into CASSVITGAVTGELFF.

This rearrangement joins TRBV7-9 to TRBJ2-5; a weak D match, TRBD1 (7 bases). With 4 bases removed from V and 3 bases from J, the gap between germline ends came to 18 bases. In germline, CDR1 is SEHNR, CDR2 FQNEAQ (reference sequence). The CDR3 has 16 amino acids. The CDR3 here is CASSSWRDRAEETQYF. The CDR3 nucleotides read TGTGCCAGCAGCTCGTGGCGGGACAGAGCTGAAGAGACCCAGTACTTC.

V usage is TRBV9 and J usage is TRBJ2-7, with 9 bases lining up with TRBD2. This CDR3 region has 16 residues. CDR1 SGDLS and CDR2 YYNGEE come from the germline V gene. Unmatched junction bases numbered 9, after V lost 0 bases and J lost 5 bases. This chain's CDR3 is CASSVVGSGRFNEQYF. CDR3 coding DNA: TGTGCCAGCAGCGTAGTGGGTAGCGGGAGATTCAACGAGCAGTACTTC.

The chain recombines TRBV5-1 with TRBJ2-7; D might be TRBD1 (6 bases). Germline CDR1 and CDR2: SGHRS and YFSETQ. The CDR3 sequence is 15 residues long. Trimming shortened V by 0 bases and J by 1 base, and 11 bases separated the two germline ends. This CDR3 is CASSLGTVASYEQYF. The CDR3 DNA is TGCGCCAGCAGCTTGGGGACAGTGGCTTCCTACGAGCAGTACTTC.

The V gene is TRBV5-4, the J gene TRBJ1-2, with D perhaps TRBD1 (5 bases). The CDR3 is 16 residues long. Germline V lookup: CDR1 SGHNT, CDR2 YYREEE (reference sequence). With 0 bases removed from V and 0 bases from J, the gap between germline ends came to 12 bases. The CDR3 DNA reads as TGTGCCAGCAGCTTGGTGGGTGCGGGGGCTAACTATGGCTACACCTTC. Encoded protein: CASSLVGAGANYGYTF.

The V gene is TRBV4-2, the J gene TRBJ2-1; 8 nucleotides align to TRBD2. The V gene end was trimmed by 0 bases and the J gene end by 4 bases; junction bases not matched to a gene: 14. The CDR3 runs 19 residues. CDR1 and CDR2 from the germline V gene are LGHNA and YNFKEQ. The CDR3 region is CASSQDISVAGTWYNEQFF. The CDR3 bases are TGTGCCAGCAGCCAAGATATATCGGTAGCGGGAACCTGGTACAATGAGCAGTTCTTC.

The chain combines TRBV30 with TRBJ2-7; 7 bases map to TRBD1. V lost 4 bases to trimming and J lost 1 base; unmatched junction nucleotides: 7. Germline CDR1 and CDR2: GTSNPN and SVGIG (reference sequence). This CDR3 comprises 14 residues. This CDR3 reads CAWNQGVGSYEQYF. The CDR3 DNA sequence: TGTGCCTGGAACCAGGGGGTTGGTTCCTACGAGCAGTACTTC.

The V and J genes are TRBV9 and TRBJ2-3; the D gene is possibly TRBD1 (5 bases). The CDR3 runs 15 residues. Germline-derived CDR1 and CDR2 are SGDLS and YYNGEE. V was shortened by 0 bases and J by 3 bases, with 11 bases between the two germline ends. Here the CDR3 reads CASSVEGRETDTQYF. CDR3 nucleotide sequence: TGTGCCAGCAGCGTAGAGGGCAGGGAAACAGATACGCAGTATTTT.

V usage is TRBV19 and J usage is TRBJ2-7; tentatively, D is TRBD1 (5 bases). From germline, CDR1 is LNHDA and CDR2 SQIVND (reference sequence). This CDR3 is built from 15 residues. Trimming stripped 3 bases from V and 0 bases from J, with 12 bases between. The CDR3: CASSIDSQVSYEQYF. As DNA, the CDR3 is TGTGCCAGTAGTATCGACAGCCAAGTCTCCTACGAGCAGTACTTC.

This clone appeared once. The chain joins TRBV9 to TRBJ1-5, with D perhaps TRBD1 (6 bases). Trimming took 4 bases from V and 10 from J, leaving 18 bases between them. The length of the CDR3 is 14 residues. The germline CDR1 and CDR2 sequences are SGDLS and YYNGEE. This CDR3 reads CASSQYPVGTPQHF. The CDR3 DNA is TGTGCCAGCAGCCAATACCCTGTGGGGACACCCCAGCATTTT.

V usage is TRBV20-1 and J usage is TRBJ2-5; D gene uncertain. In germline, CDR1 is DFQATT, CDR2 SNEGSKA (reference sequence). This CDR3 is 11 amino acids long. With 5 bases removed from V and 4 bases from J, the gap between germline ends came to 8 bases. The chain's CDR3 is CSAPTGETQYF. CDR3 nucleotide sequence: TGCAGTGCTCCGACTGGAGAGACCCAGTACTTC.